This T cell receptor beta chain was captured in a study of human T cells and chemical hapten exposure. Study observations and caveats: Sensitizing to DPC left TCRs with a frequency above 1 in 1000 unaltered.

Regarding time point: patch test 1, 2 weeks after DPC sensitization. Treatment of the sample: therapeutic diphenylcyclopropenone sensitization with weekly scalp DPC. This clonotype has ten or more counts. What it binds is unknown. The ends were cut back, 0 bases at V and 0 bases at J, with 10 bases in the middle. There are 16 residues in the CDR3. The V gene's germline CDR1 is MNHEY and CDR2 SVGAGI. Library construction involved attaching unique molecular identifiers to individual cDNA molecules, which allowed quantitative, reproducible TCR counting. Original methodology: Samples ranged from roughly 23,224 to 690,600 TCRs, with a median of around 100,000. TCRdb called the RACE reads again in MiXCR, with one record for every CDR3 protein. Clone size and V and J calls follow TCRdb, not the original study. The table has roughly 380,000 distinct CDR3 sequences, approximately 5.1% seen once.

V and J are TRBV6-5 and TRBJ2-3, with D unresolved. The source material was whole blood, sampled in connection with sensitization to the hapten diphenylcyclopropenone (DPC). This receptor was taken from a woman aged 50 to 60 with alopecia areata. Some clones in this sample may be carry-over from other donors' samples. Here the CDR3 reads CASSYSLVGSTDTQYF. In nucleotides, the CDR3 is TGTGCCAGCAGTTACTCTCTCGTCGGTAGCACAGATACGCAGTATTTT.